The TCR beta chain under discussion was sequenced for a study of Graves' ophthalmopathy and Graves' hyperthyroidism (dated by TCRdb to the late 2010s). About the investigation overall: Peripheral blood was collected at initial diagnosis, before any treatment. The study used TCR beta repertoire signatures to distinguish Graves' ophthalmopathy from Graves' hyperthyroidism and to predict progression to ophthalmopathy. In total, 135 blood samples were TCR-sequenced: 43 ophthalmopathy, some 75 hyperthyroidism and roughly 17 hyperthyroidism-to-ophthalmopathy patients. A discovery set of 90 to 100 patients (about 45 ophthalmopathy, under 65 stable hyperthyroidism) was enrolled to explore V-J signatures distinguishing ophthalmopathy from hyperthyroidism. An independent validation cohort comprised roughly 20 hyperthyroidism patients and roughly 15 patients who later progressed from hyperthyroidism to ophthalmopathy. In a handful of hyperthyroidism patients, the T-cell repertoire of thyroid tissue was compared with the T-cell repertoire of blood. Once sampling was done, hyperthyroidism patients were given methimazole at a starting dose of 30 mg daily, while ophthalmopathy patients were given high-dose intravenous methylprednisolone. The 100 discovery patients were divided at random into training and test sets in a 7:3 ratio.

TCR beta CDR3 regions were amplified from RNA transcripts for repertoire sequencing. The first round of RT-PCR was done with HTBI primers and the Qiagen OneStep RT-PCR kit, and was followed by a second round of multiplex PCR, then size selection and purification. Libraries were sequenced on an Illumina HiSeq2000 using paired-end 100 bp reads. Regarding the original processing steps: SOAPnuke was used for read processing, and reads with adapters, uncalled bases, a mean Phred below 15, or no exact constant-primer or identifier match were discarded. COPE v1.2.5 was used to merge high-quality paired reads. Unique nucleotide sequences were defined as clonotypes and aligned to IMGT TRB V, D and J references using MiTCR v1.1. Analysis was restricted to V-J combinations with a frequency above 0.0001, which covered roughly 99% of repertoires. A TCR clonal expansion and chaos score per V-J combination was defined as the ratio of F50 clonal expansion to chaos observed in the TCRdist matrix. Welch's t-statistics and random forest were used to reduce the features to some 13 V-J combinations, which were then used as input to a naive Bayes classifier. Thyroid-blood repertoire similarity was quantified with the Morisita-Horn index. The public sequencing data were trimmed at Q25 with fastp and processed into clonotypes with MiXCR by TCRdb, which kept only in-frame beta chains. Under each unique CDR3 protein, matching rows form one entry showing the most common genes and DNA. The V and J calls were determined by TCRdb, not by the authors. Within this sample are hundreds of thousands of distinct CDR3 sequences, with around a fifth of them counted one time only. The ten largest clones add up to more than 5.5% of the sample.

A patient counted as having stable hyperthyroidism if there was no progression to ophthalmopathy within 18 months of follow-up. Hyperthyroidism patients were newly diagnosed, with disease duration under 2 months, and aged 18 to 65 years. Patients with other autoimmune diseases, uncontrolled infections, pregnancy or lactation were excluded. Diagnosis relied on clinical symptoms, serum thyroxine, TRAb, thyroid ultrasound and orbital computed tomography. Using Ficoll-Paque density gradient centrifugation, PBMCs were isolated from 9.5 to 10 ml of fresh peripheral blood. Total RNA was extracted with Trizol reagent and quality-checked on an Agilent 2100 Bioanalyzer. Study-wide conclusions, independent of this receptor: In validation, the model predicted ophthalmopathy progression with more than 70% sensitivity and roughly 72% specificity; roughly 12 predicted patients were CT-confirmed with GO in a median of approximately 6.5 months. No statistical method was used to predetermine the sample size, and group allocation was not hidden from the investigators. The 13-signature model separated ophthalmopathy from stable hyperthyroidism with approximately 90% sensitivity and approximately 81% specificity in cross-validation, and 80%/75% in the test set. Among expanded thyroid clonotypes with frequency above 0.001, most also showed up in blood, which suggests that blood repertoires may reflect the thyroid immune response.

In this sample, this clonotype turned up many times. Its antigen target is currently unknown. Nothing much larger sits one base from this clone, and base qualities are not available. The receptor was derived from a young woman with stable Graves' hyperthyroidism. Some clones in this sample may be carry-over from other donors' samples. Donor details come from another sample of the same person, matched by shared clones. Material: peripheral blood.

The CDR3 region reads CSVGWTIAKNIQYF. At the DNA level, the sequence is TGCAGCGTGGGGTGGACCATAGCCAAAAACATTCAGTACTTC. The rearrangement joined TRBV29-1 to TRBJ2-4, with no D gene named confidently. Trimming removed 6 bases from V and 0 bases from J, leaving 12 bases between the germline ends. The CDR3 goes from the cysteine to the phenylalanine over 14 residues. Kept here is only the CDR3 DNA, which spans 42 bases and is read in frame from base 1. The germline V gene provides CDR1 SQVTM and CDR2 ANQGSEA.